The T cell receptor beta chain described here comes from a study of neurological immune-mediated disorders. Study outcomes and limitations: TCR clonal expansion peaked in HTLV-1-associated myelopathy patients and was lowest in multiple sclerosis patients. On phylogenetic grouping, the repertoires of 18 of 34 multiple sclerosis patients fell within one related-CDR3 cluster, constituting a possible signature.

This clonotype was detected many times. Its antigen is unidentified. Each CDR3 protein gets one entry after TCRdb re-called the 5' RACE reads with MiXCR. The sample includes about 55,000 distinct CDR3 sequences, 4% to 5.5% of them seen just once. The length of the CDR3 is 15 residues. J was trimmed by 0 bases and V by 11 bases; bases with no gene match: 9. CDR1 is SGHVS, CDR2 FQNEAQ, per germline. The source of this sequence is a man aged 50-59 years with multiple sclerosis. Input material: PBMCs. The V call is TRBV7-8, the J call TRBJ2-3; 9 bases align to TRBD2. CDR3: CALTLAGASTDTQYF. The CDR3 DNA reads TGTGCCCTGACGTTAGCGGGGGCCAGCACAGATACGCAGTATTTT.